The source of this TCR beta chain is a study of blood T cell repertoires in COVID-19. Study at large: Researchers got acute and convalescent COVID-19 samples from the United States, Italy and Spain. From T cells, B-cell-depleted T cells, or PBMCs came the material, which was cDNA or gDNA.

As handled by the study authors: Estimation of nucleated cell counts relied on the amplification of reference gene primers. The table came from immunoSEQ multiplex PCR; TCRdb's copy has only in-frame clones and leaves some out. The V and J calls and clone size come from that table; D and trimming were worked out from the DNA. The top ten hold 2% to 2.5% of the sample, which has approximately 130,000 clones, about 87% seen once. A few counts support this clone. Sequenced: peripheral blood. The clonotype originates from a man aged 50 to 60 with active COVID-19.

CDR3 DNA: TGTGCCAGCAGGCCGGGACAGGGGGCATACTATGGCTACACCTTC. It codes for CASRPGQGAYYGYTF. This chain uses TRBV6-5 with TRBJ1-2; TRBD1 matches 12 bases. Germline CDR1 is MNHEY and CDR2 is SVGAGI. Trimming cost V 6 bases and J 3 bases; bases outside gene matches: 5. The CDR3 sequence is 15 residues long.